The 24 T cell receptor beta chains given below trace back to one sample, sequenced in a study of identical twins. One entry per CDR3 protein, called by TCRdb with MiXCR from the 5' RACE reads. The sample has hundreds of thousands of distinct CDR3 sequences, approximately 6.1% seen once. The sample taken for sequencing was naive T cells sorted from blood. The receptors here all came from a man in his late teens or twenties in good health.

This clonotype was counted between two and nine times. Here the CDR3 DNA reads TGTGCCAGCAGCCCTTCGGGCCTGGGGTACACCGGGGAGCTGTTTTTT. Amino acid sequence: CASSPSGLGYTGELFF. The chain carries TRBV7-9 and TRBJ2-2, with D unresolved. Germline CDR1 and CDR2: SEHNR and FQNEAQ (reference sequence). CDR3 length: 16 amino acids. Trimming stripped 5 bases from V and 3 bases from J, with 16 bases between.

This clonotype has a count of ten or more. The rearrangement links TRBV7-2 to TRBJ2-5; possibly TRBD1 for D (6 bases). This CDR3 has 16 residues. Germline V gene lookup returns CDR1 SGHTA and CDR2 FQGNSA. Trimming shortened V by 6 bases and J by 2 bases, and 19 bases separated the two germline ends. This CDR3 reads CASRTDGTSPQETQYF. CDR3 nucleotide sequence: TGTGCCAGCAGAACAGACGGGACATCTCCACAAGAGACCCAGTACTTC.

The table lists this clonotype with many counts. The CDR3 nucleotides are TGTGCCAGCAGCCGCGCGCCGGGACTAGCTAATGAGCAGTTCTTC. The encoded protein is CASSRAPGLANEQFF. V gene TRBV7-2 combines with J gene TRBJ2-1, with 9 bases aligning to TRBD2. Germline V CDR1 and CDR2: SGHTA, FQGNSA. The CDR3 loop spans 15 amino acids. Germline trimming cut 5 bases from V and 7 bases from J; bases unmatched to any gene: 9.

Only a few counts were recorded for this clonotype. The rearrangement joins TRBV2 to TRBJ2-3; 15 bases align to TRBD2. CDR1 and CDR2 (germline): SNHLY, FYNNEI. The V segment lost 6 bases and the J segment 6 bases; nucleotides outside the gene matches: 10. CDR3 length: 17 amino acids. CDR3 region: CASRVGLAGGPSDTQYF. In DNA, the CDR3 is TGTGCCAGCAGGGTAGGACTAGCGGGAGGGCCATCGGATACGCAGTATTTT.

The chain recombines TRBV7-8 with TRBJ2-1; 9 bases line up with TRBD1. CDR3 length: 16 amino acids. Looked up from germline, CDR1 is SGHVS and CDR2 is FQNEAQ. With V trimmed by 2 bases and J by 12 bases, 14 bases remained unmatched. The CDR3 bases are TGTGCCAGCAGCTTACGGTTTGGGACAGGGAAGGTGGGGCAGTTCTTC. It specifies CASSLRFGTGKVGQFF. The complete variable domain, with remaining parts taken from reference TRBV7-8 and TRBJ2-1, reads GAGVSQSPRYKVAKRGQDVALRCDPISGHVSLFWYQQALGQGPEFLTYFQNEAQLDKSGLPSDRFFAERPEGSVSTLKIQRTQQEDSAVYLCASSLRFGTGKVGQFFGPGTRLTVL.

This clonotype occurred many times. CDR3 DNA sequence: TGCGCCAGCAGCTTGGGGACCGGGACAGGGGTCAACGAGCAGTACGTC. Amino acid sequence: CASSLGTGTGVNEQYV. The chain is built from TRBV5-1 and TRBJ2-7, with 10 bases identical to TRBD1. This CDR3 contains 16 residues. The V segment lost 0 bases and the J segment 5 bases; nucleotides outside the gene matches: 8. Per germline, CDR1 SGHRS and CDR2 YFSETQ.

This clonotype was observed a handful of times. V usage is TRBV25-1 and J usage is TRBJ2-3; a weak D match, TRBD1 (5 bases). This CDR3 has 15 amino acids. Trimming took 10 bases from V and 3 from J, leaving 20 bases between them. The V gene's germline CDR1 is MGHDK and CDR2 SYGVNS. CDR3 in amino acids: CATDLTQGSTDTQYF. DNA of the CDR3: TGTGCCACCGACCTAACTCAGGGTTCTACAGATACGCAGTATTTT.

This chain uses TRBV12-3 or TRBV12-4 with TRBJ2-1; perhaps TRBD2 as D (5 bases). Trimming cost V 5 bases and J 3 bases, with 14 bases left between them. This CDR3 is 15 amino acids long. CDR3 protein: CASSRDEGDYNEQFF. In DNA form, the CDR3 reads TGTGCCAGCAGTAGGGATGAGGGCGACTACAATGAGCAGTTCTTC.

This clonotype has just a few counts. This chain uses TRBV12-3 or TRBV12-4 with TRBJ2-3, with TRBD2 identical over 7 bases. V was clipped by 6 bases and J by 2 bases; unmatched bases: 5. The CDR3 consists of 14 residues. The CDR3 sequence: CASRREWLTDTQYF. In nucleotides, the CDR3 is TGTGCCAGCAGGCGGGAGTGGCTCACAGATACGCAGTATTTT.

This clonotype was observed many times. The chain joins TRBV10-3 to TRBJ2-1, with TRBD1 matching over 7 bases. The CDR3 covers 15 residues. Germline CDR1 is ENHRY and CDR2 is SYGVKD. Germline trimming cut 1 base from V and 7 bases from J; bases unmatched to any gene: 7. The CDR3 protein is CAISELTGSLNEQFF. Here the CDR3 DNA reads TGTGCCATCAGTGAGTTGACAGGGTCGCTGAATGAGCAGTTCTTC.

This clonotype was seen at least ten times. The V call is TRBV4-3, the J call TRBJ2-1; D remains ambiguous. The germline CDR1 and CDR2 sequences are LGHNA and YSLEER. The CDR3 length is 14 residues. Between the trimmed V and J ends, which lost 4 bases and 9 bases, there was a span of 16 bases. The CDR3 spells CASSRNWAPIEQFF. In DNA, the CDR3 is TGCGCCAGCAGCCGGAACTGGGCCCCCATTGAGCAGTTCTTC.

This clonotype has ten or more counts. This rearrangement joins TRBV12-3 or TRBV12-4 to TRBJ2-2; maybe TRBD2 (5 bases). Trimming left V 2 bases short and J 3 bases short, with 13 bases between. The CDR3 contains 16 residues. Here the CDR3 reads CASSLMRALDTGELFF. The DNA of the CDR3 is TGTGCCAGCAGTTTAATGCGGGCCCTAGACACCGGGGAGCTGTTTTTT.

A few counts support this clonotype. The CDR3 here is CASSLVDGAGSRGETQYF. The CDR3 nucleotides are TGTGCCAGCAGCTTAGTCGATGGCGCGGGGTCGAGAGGAGAGACCCAGTACTTC. This chain joins TRBV11-1 and TRBJ2-5; a possible D gene is TRBD2 (6 bases). The germline CDR1 and CDR2 sequences are SGHAT and FQDESV (reference sequence). V was clipped by 1 base and J by 4 bases, with 22 bases between them. The CDR3 covers 18 residues. The whole variable domain, remainder taken from reference TRBV11-1 and TRBJ2-5, is EAEVAQSPRYKITEKSQAVAFWCDPISGHATLYWYRQILGQGPELLVQFQDESVVDDSQLPKDRFSAERLKGVDSTLKIQPAELGDSAMYLCASSLVDGAGSRGETQYFGPGTRLLVL.

This clonotype was detected only a few times. This chain joins TRBV9 and TRBJ1-2, with D possibly matching TRBD1 (6 bases). The CDR3 sequence is 14 residues long. V lost 2 bases and J 4 bases, leaving 12 bases between the germline ends. CDR1 is SGDLS and CDR2 is YYNGEE in the germline V gene. The CDR3: CASSVFPGVYGYTF. DNA of the CDR3: TGTGCCAGCAGCGTTTTCCCAGGGGTCTATGGCTACACCTTC.

J is TRBJ1-1 and V is TRBV2; perhaps TRBD1 as D (6 bases). This CDR3 has 13 residues. Germline CDR1 is SNHLY and CDR2 is FYNNEI. The V end lost 6 bases, the J end lost 6 bases, and 14 bases lay between the germline ends. Here the CDR3 DNA reads TGTGCCAGCAGGGGGGGGGGCTTGGCTGAAGCTTTCTTT. Residues: CASRGGGLAEAFF. Based on the CDR3 plus reference TRBV2 and TRBJ1-1, the full variable domain is EPEVTQTPSHQVTQMGQEVILRCVPISNHLYFYWYRQILGQKVEFLVSFYNNEISEKSEIFDDQFSVERPDGSNFTLKIRSTKLEDSAMYFCASRGGGLAEAFFGQGTRLTVV.

This clonotype showed up just a few times. J is TRBJ2-5 and V is TRBV5-1; 8 positions match TRBD1. The CDR3 loop spans 16 amino acids. Losses at the gene ends were 0 bases for V and 1 base for J; bases not matched to a gene: 5. CDR1 and CDR2 (germline): SGHRS, YFSETQ. The CDR3 nucleotides read TGCGCCAGCAGCTTGGCAGGACAGGGAGGCCAAGAGACCCAGTACTTC. Amino acid sequence: CASSLAGQGGQETQYF.

In its sample, this clonotype was seen many times. The V gene is TRBV7-2, the J gene TRBJ2-4; D is unresolved. Germline V gene lookup returns CDR1 SGHTA and CDR2 FQGNSA. The germline V and J ends were trimmed by 1 base and 0 bases, with 10 bases remaining between them. The CDR3 length is 16 residues. This chain's CDR3 is CASSLGSDLAKNIQYF. The CDR3 bases are TGTGCCAGCAGCTTAGGCTCCGACCTAGCCAAAAACATTCAGTACTTC.

V usage is TRBV7-9 and J usage is TRBJ1-1; 9 positions match TRBD1. Germline CDR1 SEHNR, CDR2 FQNEAQ (reference sequence). J gave up 3 bases and V 11 bases, and 10 bases lay outside the gene matches. This CDR3 contains 14 residues. CDR3 sequence (DNA): TGTGCCGGGGACAGGGCGGGGAGGTACACTGAAGCTTTCTTT. It translates to CAGDRAGRYTEAFF.

DNA of the CDR3: TGTGCCAGCAGCTTAGGGGCAGGTTACCAAGAGACCCAGTACTTC. This gives the protein CASSLGAGYQETQYF. This chain connects TRBV7-2 to TRBJ2-5; D not resolved. This CDR3 contains 15 residues. The germline gives CDR1 SGHTA, CDR2 FQGNSA. Trimming left V 1 base short and J 0 bases short, with 9 bases between.

With regard to this clonotype: Just one base apart from a much larger clone, this may be a read error. This chain connects TRBV15 to TRBJ2-1, with 9 nucleotides matching TRBD2. The CDR3 totals 17 residues. Germline V gene sequence: CDR1 LNHNV, CDR2 YYDKDF (reference sequence). The trim removed 0 bases at V and 4 bases at J, leaving 7 bases unmatched. The CDR3 sequence is CATSRDVAGAMYNEQFF. The CDR3 nucleotides read TGTGCCACCAGCAGAGATGTAGCGGGAGCGATGTACAATGAGCAGTTCTTC.

This clonotype has at least ten counts. The V and J genes are TRBV28 and TRBJ1-4; D not certain. This CDR3 has 14 amino acids. Germline loops: CDR1 MDHEN, CDR2 SYDVKM. Trimming stripped 6 bases from V and 0 bases from J, with 8 bases between. CDR3 nucleotides: TGTGCCAGCAGCGTCACCGCAACTAATGAAAAACTGTTTTTT. Translating gives CASSVTATNEKLFF.

This clonotype has just one count. This chain joins TRBV14 and TRBJ2-1; TRBD2 is a possible D gene (6 bases). CDR1 and CDR2 (germline): SGHDN, FVKESK. The CDR3 sequence is 14 residues long. Trimming took off 2 bases at V and 8 bases at J, with 13 bases between the two ends. CDR3 nucleotide sequence: TGTGCCAGCAGCCAACTGGGGGGATTGGATGAGCAGTTCTTC. Protein sequence: CASSQLGGLDEQFF.

This clonotype was picked up many times. The gene calls are TRBV6-5 and TRBJ2-2; weak D call: TRBD1 (6 bases). V lost 0 bases and J lost 1, with 6 bases in between. The CDR3 is 15 residues long. CDR1 is MNHEY and CDR2 is SVGAGI in the germline V gene. As DNA, the CDR3 is TGTGCCAGCAGTTACTCGACAGGGAACACCGGGGAGCTGTTTTTT. Translation gives CASSYSTGNTGELFF.

This clonotype was detected only a few times. This chain uses TRBV6-4 with TRBJ2-1; the D gene is possibly TRBD2 (7 bases). Trimming removed 6 bases from V and 9 bases from J, with 15 bases in between. This CDR3 comprises 13 residues. Per germline, CDR1 MRHNA and CDR2 SNTAGT. CDR3 sequence: CASSLGGGTEQFF. CDR3 in DNA: TGTGCCAGCAGCTTAGGGGGGGGGACTGAGCAGTTCTTC.